These 15 T cell receptor beta chains share one sample of origin, sequenced in a study of T cell repertoires in cytomegalovirus infection. TCRdb reprocessed the reads via MiXCR and lists one record per CDR3 protein. Of about 900,000 distinct CDR3 sequences listed, about 33% are singletons. For these receptors, no antigen is known. The material sequenced was cultured CD8+ T cells from PBMCs, taken from culture after CMV antigen stimulation. These receptors originate from a human donor in good health (CMV status not recorded). Some clones in this sample may be carry-over from other donors' samples.

This clonotype showed up many times. V and J are TRBV12-3 or TRBV12-4 and TRBJ2-3; perhaps TRBD2 as D (6 bases). V lost 10 bases, J lost 3 bases, and 11 bases lay in between. The CDR3 extends over 12 amino acids. In nucleotides, the CDR3 is TGTGCCATGGCTGGGGGGACAGATACGCAGTATTTT. Translating gives CAMAGGTDTQYF.

The rearrangement uses TRBV4-1 and TRBJ1-5; D ambiguous. This CDR3 comprises 14 residues. The germline V gene encodes CDR1 MGHRA and CDR2 YSYEKL. The V end was cut by 0 bases, the J end by 1 base, with 4 bases between. Written as DNA, the CDR3 is TGCGCCAGCAGCCAAGATGTCAGCAATCAGCCCCAGCATTTT. It codes for CASSQDVSNQPQHF.

This clonotype was counted only a few times. The CDR3 spells CASSQGGQNYGYTF. The DNA for the CDR3 is TGTGCCAGCAGCCAAGGAGGGCAGAACTATGGCTACACCTTC. The chain recombines TRBV14 with TRBJ1-2; no clear D gene. The length of the CDR3 is 14 residues. Germline values: CDR1 SGHDN, CDR2 FVKESK. With 1 base removed from V and 2 bases from J, the gap between germline ends came to 8 bases.

Worth noting for this clonotype: A much larger clone lies one base from this, so it may be a read error. V gene TRBV7-1 combines with J gene TRBJ2-2; TRBD1 matches 7 bases. Being an ORF, TRBV7-1 has a function that is uncertain. The length of the CDR3 is 16 residues. Losses at the gene ends were 8 bases for V and 4 bases for J; bases not matched to a gene: 13. For the CDR3, the DNA is TGTGCCAGCTCAGAGCAGGGACAGCTTTCCACCGGGGAGCTGTTTTTT. It encodes CASSEQGQLSTGELFF.

The chain employs TRBV7-9 and TRBJ2-2; D might be TRBD1 or TRBD2, each matching 5 bases. The germline V and J ends were trimmed by 1 base and 8 bases, with 11 bases remaining between them. Germline-derived CDR1 and CDR2 are SEHNR and FQNEAQ (reference sequence). The CDR3 sequence is 14 residues long. The CDR3 DNA is TGTGCCAGCAGCTTAGAACGGGGCTTTGGGGAGCTGTTTTTT. This codes for CASSLERGFGELFF.

This clonotype was observed at least ten times. The rearrangement joins TRBV6-1 to TRBJ1-5; D is ambiguous. V lost 1 base to trimming and J lost 5 bases, with 9 bases between them. The CDR3 spans 14 residues. Germline assignment: CDR1 MNHNS and CDR2 SASEGT. The CDR3 region is CASSEVVEYQPQHF. CDR3 DNA sequence: TGTGCCAGCAGTGAAGTGGTGGAGTATCAGCCCCAGCATTTT.

This rearrangement joins TRBV9 to TRBJ2-1; tentatively, D is TRBD1 or TRBD2 (5 bases each). This CDR3 has 15 amino acids. Germline CDR1 and CDR2: SGDLS and YYNGEE. V lost 0 bases and J 9 bases, leaving 16 bases between the germline ends. DNA of the CDR3: TGTGCCAGCAGCGTAGAAGCTTTCGAGAGGGGTGAGCAGTTCTTC. This translates into CASSVEAFERGEQFF.

V usage is TRBV3-1 and J usage is TRBJ1-5; D not certain. The CDR3 has 13 residues. Trimming removed 5 bases from V and 4 bases from J, with 9 bases in between. Germline assignment: CDR1 LGHDT and CDR2 YNNKEL (reference sequence). The CDR3 DNA follows: TGTGCCAGCAGCGCAGACTTTAATCAGCCCCAGCATTTT. Protein product: CASSADFNQPQHF.

Ten or more counts support this clonotype. V gene TRBV27 combines with J gene TRBJ2-4, with 9 bases lining up with TRBD2. The CDR3 covers 13 residues. J was trimmed by 8 bases and V by 4 bases; bases with no gene match: 3. Germline assignment: CDR1 MNHEY and CDR2 SMNVEV (reference sequence). The CDR3 here is CASSYGLAYIQYF. The CDR3 DNA follows: TGTGCCAGCAGTTACGGACTAGCGTACATTCAGTACTTC.

This chain uses TRBV7-9 with TRBJ2-1; D not certain. The CDR3 has 14 residues. Germline V gives CDR1 SEHNR, CDR2 FQNEAQ (reference sequence). V shed 0 bases and J shed 8 bases, with 11 bases lying between them. CDR3 in DNA: TGTGCCAGCAGCTTAGCTGCAGGTAACGATGAGCAGTTCTTC. It is translated as CASSLAAGNDEQFF.

The sample holds many counts of this clonotype. CDR3 DNA: TGTGCCAGCAACCGCCAGGGCTGGACCGGGGAGCTGTTTTTT. This translates into CASNRQGWTGELFF. This sequence joins TRBV7-9 and TRBJ2-2; D perhaps matches TRBD1 (5 bases). V was cut by 7 bases and J by 5 bases, with 14 bases left in between. CDR1 is SEHNR, CDR2 FQNEAQ, per germline (reference sequence). CDR3 size: 14 residues.

Only a few counts were recorded for this clonotype. The rearrangement uses TRBV7-8 and TRBJ2-5; D is possibly TRBD2 (5 bases). The CDR3 loop spans 15 amino acids. Trimming removed 2 bases from V and 4 bases from J, with 14 bases in between. The germline V gene has CDR1 SGHVS and CDR2 FQNEAQ. The CDR3 loop is CASSLPSPIGETQYF. In nucleotides, the CDR3 is TGTGCCAGCAGCTTACCTAGCCCGATAGGAGAGACCCAGTACTTC.

This sequence joins TRBV12-3 or TRBV12-4 and TRBJ1-4; weak D call: TRBD1 (5 bases). V shed 4 bases and J shed 4 bases, with 13 bases lying between them. This CDR3 is built from 15 residues. For the CDR3, the DNA is TGTGCCAGCAGTTCGTCCCGGGACTTTAATGAAAAACTGTTTTTT. This gives the protein CASSSSRDFNEKLFF.

The chain links TRBV12-3 or TRBV12-4 to TRBJ1-5; D is ambiguous. V dropped 2 bases and J dropped 7 bases, with 6 bases sitting between them. The length of the CDR3 is 12 residues. This CDR3 reads CASSLNGQPQHF. The CDR3, as DNA: TGTGCCAGCAGTTTAAATGGGCAGCCCCAGCATTTT.

The rearrangement joins TRBV27 to TRBJ2-3; D call uncertain. Trimming stripped 6 bases from V and 7 bases from J, with 8 bases between. The length of the CDR3 is 11 residues. The germline gives CDR1 MNHEY, CDR2 SMNVEV (reference sequence). The CDR3: CASSLRHTQYF. CDR3 DNA sequence: TGTGCCAGCAGCTTAAGGCATACGCAGTATTTT.